Presented here are 15 T cell receptor beta chains from one specimen sequenced in a study of blood T cell repertoires in COVID-19. The data were produced by immunoSEQ multiplex PCR, yet TCRdb's version contains in-frame clones alone and is incomplete. The table lists around 180,000 clones, about 85% of them singletons, with approximately 18% in the top ten. The sequencing sample was made of peripheral blood. The receptors derive from a person between 65 and 79 years old with COVID-19, enrolled during active disease.

The chain is built from TRBV3-1 (or the pseudogene TRBV3-2) and TRBJ1-1, with 9 positions matching TRBD1. Germline assignment: CDR1 LGHDT and CDR2 YNNKEL (reference sequence). The junction had 3 bases not matched to a gene; V was cut back by 5 bases and J by 5 bases. This CDR3 is 13 amino acids long. The CDR3 coding sequence is TGTGCCAGCAGCGGGGACAGGGTGACTGAAGCTTTCTTT. It translates to CASSGDRVTEAFF.

The chain recombines TRBV6-1 with TRBJ1-2, with D unresolved. This CDR3 is built from 15 residues. CDR1 is MNHNS and CDR2 is SASEGT in the germline V gene. V was pared by 2 bases and J by 1 base, with 11 bases between. The CDR3 coding sequence is TGTGCCAGCAGTGAACGGAGCATTGGTAACTATGGCTACACCTTC. This sequence encodes CASSERSIGNYGYTF.

The V gene is TRBV12-3 or TRBV12-4, the J gene TRBJ2-7, with D uncertain. Trimming pared 6 bases from V and 3 bases from J, leaving 12 bases between. The CDR3 has 13 amino acids. The chain's CDR3 is CASRGGLFYEQYF. The CDR3 DNA is TGTGCCAGCAGGGGTGGGCTCTTCTACGAGCAGTACTTC.

This clone was seen a handful of times. This sequence joins TRBV27 and TRBJ2-7; 7 bases line up with TRBD1. The V segment lost 3 bases and the J segment 1 base; nucleotides outside the gene matches: 6. The CDR3 loop spans 15 amino acids. Germline V gene data show CDR1 as MNHEY and CDR2 as SMNVEV (reference sequence). CDR3 in amino acids: CASSLVTGPSYEQYF. The CDR3 DNA sequence: TGTGCCAGCAGTTTGGTGACAGGGCCTTCCTACGAGCAGTACTTC.

CDR3 in amino acids: CASSLSSGAGGADTQYF. The CDR3 DNA follows: TGTGCCAGCAGCTTAAGCTCGGGAGCGGGAGGGGCAGATACGCAGTATTTT. This chain links TRBV7-3 with TRBJ2-3; 10 bases line up with TRBD2. J lost 4 bases, V lost 1 base, and 8 bases had no gene match. From germline, CDR1 is SGHTA and CDR2 FQGTGA. The CDR3 loop spans 17 amino acids.

This sequence joins TRBV7-9 and TRBJ1-4; D gene uncertain. The CDR3 spans 16 residues. Germline V lookup: CDR1 SEHNR, CDR2 FQNEAQ (reference sequence). Between the trimmed V and J ends, which lost 6 bases and 0 bases, there was a span of 14 bases. CDR3 region: CASSPAGKPTNEKLFF. The CDR3, as DNA: TGTGCCAGCAGTCCAGCGGGGAAGCCAACTAATGAAAAACTGTTTTTT.

The chain links TRBV12-3 or TRBV12-4 to TRBJ1-2; TRBD1 agrees at 7 bases. Germline trimming cut 7 bases from V and 8 bases from J; bases unmatched to any gene: 10. The CDR3 loop spans 13 amino acids. CDR3 in amino acids: CASTPGTAQGYTF. CDR3 bases: TGTGCCAGCACTCCGGGGACAGCGCAAGGCTACACCTTC.

The rearrangement links TRBV7-2 to TRBJ2-7; 7 bases agree with TRBD1. This CDR3 has 13 amino acids. V lost 6 bases and J lost 6; bases outside the gene matches: 8. CDR1 and CDR2 from the germline V gene are SGHTA and FQGNSA. The chain's CDR3 is CASSPGTVAEQYF. In DNA form, the CDR3 reads TGTGCCAGCAGTCCCGGGACAGTTGCCGAGCAGTACTTC.

This clone turned up a few times. CDR3 protein: CASSEWDRGPTYEQYF. The CDR3 coding sequence is TGCGCCAGCAGTGAGTGGGACAGGGGTCCTACCTACGAGCAGTACTTC. The chain links TRBV10-1 to TRBJ2-7; 10 nucleotides match TRBD1. J lost 2 bases, V lost 1 base, and 5 bases had no gene match. The CDR3 contains 16 residues. Per germline, CDR1 WNHNN and CDR2 SYGVQD (reference sequence).

The chain is built from TRBV10-3 and TRBJ1-4, with TRBD1 identical over 8 bases. This CDR3 region has 14 residues. V shed 3 bases and J 8 bases; nucleotides not matched to a gene: 5. Germline V CDR1 and CDR2: ENHRY, SYGVKD. The CDR3 loop reads CAISDSGGVEKLFF. CDR3 sequence (DNA): TGTGCCATCAGTGATTCAGGGGGCGTCGAAAAACTGTTTTTT.

This chain connects TRBV19 to TRBJ1-1; D is ambiguous. V dropped 7 bases and J dropped 4 bases, with 16 bases sitting between them. CDR1 and CDR2 from the germline V gene are LNHDA and SQIVND (reference sequence). The CDR3 is 14 amino acids. CDR3 residues: CASTTREARTEAFF. The DNA of the CDR3 is TGTGCCAGTACAACGCGGGAGGCCCGCACTGAAGCTTTCTTT.

The V gene is TRBV24-1, the J gene TRBJ2-3, with 8 bases matching TRBD1. This CDR3 spans 16 amino acids. Germline V lookup: CDR1 KGHDR, CDR2 SFDVKD. Trimming took 3 bases from V and 1 from J; bases not matched to a gene: 5. The CDR3 is CATSDPRTGRTDTQYF. The CDR3, as DNA: TGTGCCACCAGTGATCCCCGGACAGGGCGCACAGATACGCAGTATTTT.

The CDR3 spells CASSQGRETNEQFF. The CDR3 DNA sequence: TGCGCCAGCAGTCAAGGACGGGAAACGAATGAGCAGTTCTTC. The chain links TRBV23-1 to TRBJ2-1; TRBD2 is a possible D gene (5 bases). TRBV23-1 has ORF status, its function being uncertain. The V and J ends lost 2 bases and 7 bases respectively, with 12 bases between them. This CDR3 comprises 14 residues.

The rearrangement links TRBV19 to TRBJ2-3, with 9 bases lining up with TRBD2. Germline assignment: CDR1 LNHDA and CDR2 SQIVND (reference sequence). The CDR3 totals 14 residues. V was clipped by 10 bases and J by 5 bases; unmatched bases: 10. The CDR3 spells CATCSGGALDTQYF. The CDR3, as DNA: TGTGCCACCTGTAGCGGGGGTGCCCTAGATACGCAGTATTTT. The full variable domain, its missing parts supplied by reference TRBV19 and TRBJ2-3, is DGGITQSPKYLFRKEGQNVTLSCEQNLNHDAMYWYRQDPGQGLRLIYYSQIVNDFQKGDIAEGYSVSREKKESFPLTVTSAQKNPTAFYLCATCSGGALDTQYFGPGTRLTVL.

This chain connects TRBV6-5 to TRBJ1-6; a weak D match, TRBD1 (6 bases). V lost 5 bases and J 7 bases, leaving 15 bases between the germline ends. The germline V gene encodes CDR1 MNHEY and CDR2 SVGAGI. The CDR3 is 15 residues long. The CDR3 nucleotides are TGTGCCAGCAGTCCCGTTCTGGGGGCGAATTCACCCCTCCACTTT. Its protein is CASSPVLGANSPLHF.